This TCR beta chain originates from a study of tumor-infiltrating lymphocytes in primary liver carcinoma. Background on the study: Each sample had roughly 3.5 to 7.5 million productive TCRbeta reads regardless of tissue type. Whole-study findings and limits: Top-250-clone fractions were significantly higher in tumors than in blood (p = 0.039). Pairs comparing tumor with adjacent tissue or blood overlapped less than pairs drawn from tumor regions.

The study co-extracted DNA and RNA from about 19-30 mg of unsorted bulk tissue. Germline CDR1 is SGHAT and CDR2 is FQNNGV. The CDR3 has 16 residues. Synthesis of TCR beta cDNA was carried out from 450 to 650 ng total RNA with a constant-region primer. Slightly modified ARM-PCR served as the procedure for the TCR beta libraries. These libraries came from three rounds of nested multiplex PCR. Both of the initial two PCR rounds ran for around 9 cycles and employed TRBV1-TRBV30 forward primers alongside a C-beta reverse primer. TCRdb redid the calling of the multiplex PCR reads with MiXCR, one entry per CDR3 protein. The sample contains tens of thousands of distinct CDR3 sequences, about 65% of which appear only once. Comments on this clonotype: Its antigen remains unknown. The CDR3 does not end in the conserved phenylalanine or tryptophan, so this is likely a read error.

The clonotype comes from a middle-aged man with primary liver carcinoma and hepatitis B virus infection. The material sequenced was liver tumor tissue from sampling region 4. Subset described: tumor region T4, right-lateral pole. The chain uses TRBV11-2 and TRBJ1-4; D uncertain. DNA for the CDR3: TGTCCCAGCAGCAAGACTCCCGGAGGAACAAATGAAAAACTGTTTTAT. Amino acids: CPSSKTPGGTNEKLFY.